A single TCR beta chain is shown here with its context. The clone's antigen remains unknown. The sample holds no much larger clone one base away, and base qualities are not on file. The data were taken from a study of response to subunit inactivated influenza vaccine (dated by TCRdb to the late 2010s). About the full investigation: To follow how T cells responded to a trivalent subunit inactivated influenza vaccine, the researchers relied on deep quantitative profiling of the T cell receptor repertoire. The paper's findings and limits, for the study overall: The authors proposed that each seasonal influenza vaccination may bring in only a limited number of new T cells.

Receptor libraries were prepared by RT-PCR. Sequencing relied on an Illumina HiSeq 2500. In TCRdb, the public reads were trimmed at Q25 with fastp and aligned with MiXCR, with productive beta chains retained. Rows with one shared CDR3 protein collapse into an entry with the most common genes and DNA. The sample profile shows 550,000 to 800,000 distinct CDR3 sequences; roughly 14% of them were found once. The top ten clonotypes cover 6.5% to 8.5% of the sample. Here the sequenced sample was PBMCs from blood, taken 14 to 15 days before vaccination. This clonotype was sampled from a man between 50 and 59 years old who received an inactivated influenza vaccine. Donor details come from another sample of the same person, matched by shared clones.

The DNA is as follows: TGTGCCAGCAGCACCCTAGTGGAACTCGAGCAGTACTTC. The encoded protein is CASSTLVELEQYF. Recombination linked TRBV7-9 to TRBJ2-7; the D gene identity is not certain. Sequences SEHNR (CDR1) and FQNEAQ (CDR2) are obtained from the germline V gene (reference sequence). Trimming costs V 5 bases and J 6 bases, and their ends lie 14 bases apart. There are 13 amino acids in the CDR3, from cysteine to phenylalanine inclusive. Only the CDR3 DNA stays, 39 bases, in frame from base 1.